One and the same sample provided the 29 T cell receptor beta chains below, sequenced in a study of T cell clones after liver transplantation. Assay: immunoSEQ multiplex PCR; the TCRdb copy retains only in-frame clones and omits some. The sample holds more than 65,000 clones, over 85% seen once. This specimen was CD4+ T cells from blood, taken before liver transplant. The receptors come from a human donor who received a liver transplant.

The chain is built from TRBV28 and TRBJ1-1; possibly TRBD1 for D (5 bases). This CDR3 region has 12 residues. Germline V gene sequence: CDR1 MDHEN, CDR2 SYDVKM. V dropped 4 bases and J dropped 10 bases, with 13 bases sitting between them. The CDR3 nucleotides read TGTGCCAGCAGTTCCCGACCGGGGCCAGCTTTCTTT. It specifies CASSSRPGPAFF. The entire variable domain, with the rest obtained from reference TRBV28 and TRBJ1-1, is as follows: DVKVTQSSRYLVKRTGEKVFLECVQDMDHENMFWYRQDPGLGLRLIYFSYDVKMKEKGDIPEGYSVSREKKERFSLILESASTNQTSMYLCASSSRPGPAFFGQGTRLTVV.

In its sample, this clone was seen once. The V call is TRBV21-1, the J call TRBJ2-1; the table's D call of TRBD2 was not tested on the DNA. TRBV21-1 is labeled a pseudogene. The CDR3 has 21 residues. CDR3 sequence (DNA): TGTGCCAGCAGCAAAGTCCGATCACTAGCGGGAGATTCTGGCTCCTACAATGAGCAGTTCTTC. This translates into CASSKVRSLAGDSGSYNEQFF.

This chain joins TRBV5-5 and TRBJ2-7; 7 positions match TRBD2. Germline assignment: CDR1 SGHKS and CDR2 YYEKEE (reference sequence). Trimming removed 2 bases from V and 2 bases from J; junction bases left unmatched: 7. The length of the CDR3 is 15 residues. In DNA form, the CDR3 reads TGTGCCAGCAGCTTAGCCCCGGCGGGGGCCTACGAGCAGTACTTC. Translation: CASSLAPAGAYEQYF.

The chain carries TRBV2 and TRBJ1-1, with TRBD1 matching over 7 bases. Germline V gene lookup returns CDR1 SNHLY and CDR2 FYNNEI. The junction had 7 bases not matched to a gene; V was cut back by 8 bases and J by 1 base. CDR3 size: 14 residues. CDR3 DNA sequence: TGTGCCAGCGGGGGGACAGCGTCGAACACTGAAGCTTTCTTT. Translation: CASGGTASNTEAFF.

This clone was seen once. The rearrangement links TRBV27 to TRBJ2-3; 12 bases match TRBD1. The CDR3 consists of 15 residues. The germline V gene encodes CDR1 MNHEY and CDR2 SMNVEV (reference sequence). Germline trimming cut 6 bases from V and 4 bases from J; bases unmatched to any gene: 5. CDR3 nucleotide sequence: TGTGCCAGCAGCCTAGGGACAGGGGGCCCAGATACGCAGTATTTT. Its protein product is CASSLGTGGPDTQYF.

The chain links TRBV4-1 to TRBJ2-3; TRBD2 agrees at 8 bases. This CDR3 has 15 amino acids. Germline V gives CDR1 MGHRA, CDR2 YSYEKL. The trim removed 4 bases at V and 3 bases at J, leaving 6 bases unmatched. The CDR3: CASSPRVAGTDTQYF. CDR3 DNA sequence: TGCGCCAGCAGCCCCCGGGTAGCGGGAACAGATACGCAGTATTTT.

The rearrangement uses TRBV6-1 and TRBJ2-1; 9 nucleotides agree with TRBD2. Unmatched junction bases numbered 9, after V lost 8 bases and J lost 7 bases. Looked up from germline, CDR1 is MNHNS and CDR2 is SASEGT. CDR3 size: 14 residues. This CDR3 reads CASPKVAGVNEQFF. The CDR3 DNA reads as TGTGCCAGCCCGAAGGTAGCGGGAGTTAATGAGCAGTTCTTC.

J is TRBJ1-5 and V is TRBV27; 10 nucleotides align to TRBD1. Germline V gene data show CDR1 as MNHEY and CDR2 as SMNVEV (reference sequence). This CDR3 is built from 15 residues. The trim removed 4 bases at V and 4 bases at J, leaving 4 bases unmatched. The CDR3: CASSSGQGLNQPQHF. The CDR3, as DNA: TGTGCCAGCAGTTCGGGACAGGGGTTAAATCAGCCCCAGCATTTT.

V is TRBV4-2 and J is TRBJ2-2; D gene ambiguous. CDR1 and CDR2 from the germline V gene are LGHNA and YNFKEQ. The CDR3 contains 15 residues. V lost 0 bases, J lost 2 bases, and 7 bases lay in between. In DNA form, the CDR3 reads TGTGCCAGCAGCCAAGACGACGGCAACACCGGGGAGCTGTTTTTT. Translated: CASSQDDGNTGELFF.

The chain is built from TRBV10-3 and TRBJ2-2, with D perhaps TRBD1 (6 bases). The CDR3 covers 18 residues. Germline assignment: CDR1 ENHRY and CDR2 SYGVKD. Trimming shortened V by 4 bases and J by 4 bases, and 22 bases separated the two germline ends. The DNA of the CDR3 is TGTGCCATCAGTGCCGGCAGGGGATCAATAGGGAGCACCGGGGAGCTGTTTTTT. Translated, it gives CAISAGRGSIGSTGELFF.

V and J are TRBV27 and TRBJ1-3; the D is unclear. The CDR3 is made up of 14 amino acids. Between the trimmed V and J ends, which lost 3 bases and 0 bases, there was a span of 6 bases. The germline gives CDR1 MNHEY, CDR2 SMNVEV (reference sequence). DNA for the CDR3: TGTGCCAGCAGTTTGCTGAGCTCTGGAAACACCATATATTTT. Translation: CASSLLSSGNTIYF.

The chain joins TRBV5-1 to TRBJ2-3; the D gene is possibly TRBD2 (5 bases). Trimming cost V 0 bases and J 1 base, with 6 bases left between them. The germline V gene encodes CDR1 SGHRS and CDR2 YFSETQ. The CDR3 loop spans 14 amino acids. CDR3 in amino acids: CASSLARGTDTQYF. In DNA, the CDR3 is TGCGCCAGCAGCTTGGCGAGGGGCACAGATACGCAGTATTTT.

The chain links TRBV5-1 to TRBJ1-4, with D unclear. This CDR3 is built from 16 residues. In germline, CDR1 is SGHRS, CDR2 YFSETQ. The V end lost 0 bases, the J end lost 5 bases, and 14 bases lay between the germline ends. The CDR3, as DNA: TGCGCCAGCAGCTTGGGGGCCCGTAATAAGAATGAAAAACTGTTTTTT. Translated: CASSLGARNKNEKLFF.

The J gene is TRBJ1-3, the V gene TRBV9; D is possibly TRBD1 (5 bases). Germline V gives CDR1 SGDLS, CDR2 YYNGEE. V was clipped by 3 bases and J by 3 bases, with 13 bases between them. This CDR3 spans 15 amino acids. DNA for the CDR3: TGTGCCAGCAGCGCCCTGGTAGGGGTTGGAAACACCATATATTTT. Protein: CASSALVGVGNTIYF. The variable domain in full, with the rest retrieved from reference TRBV9 and TRBJ1-3, is DSGVTQTPKHLITATGQRVTLRCSPRSGDLSVYWYQQSLDQGLQFLIQYYNGEERAKGNILERFSAQQFPDLHSELNLSSLELGDSALYFCASSALVGVGNTIYFGEGSWLTVV.

The chain is built from TRBV5-4 and TRBJ1-1; D may be TRBD1 (5 bases). Germline V gene lookup returns CDR1 SGHNT and CDR2 YYREEE (reference sequence). This CDR3 is built from 15 residues. Trimming cost V 0 bases and J 1 base, with 10 bases left between them. In DNA, the CDR3 is TGTGCCAGCAGCTTGGCCGCGGGGGGGAACACTGAAGCTTTCTTT. As protein: CASSLAAGGNTEAFF. Drawing the rest from reference TRBV5-4 and TRBJ1-1, the complete variable domain is ETGVTQSPTHLIKTRGQQVTLRCSSQSGHNTVSWYQQALGQGPQFIFQYYREEENGRGNFPPRFSGLQFPNYSSELNVNALELDDSALYLCASSLAAGGNTEAFFGQGTRLTVV.

The chain uses TRBV27 and TRBJ1-4; unclear D gene. This CDR3 region has 15 residues. V was shortened by 0 bases and J by 1 base, with 6 bases between the two germline ends. Germline V gene lookup returns CDR1 MNHEY and CDR2 SMNVEV (reference sequence). The CDR3 DNA follows: TGTGCCAGCAGTTTATCGTCAGGAACTAATGAAAAACTGTTTTTT. Translation: CASSLSSGTNEKLFF.

The genes are TRBV21-1 and TRBJ1-5. TRBV21-1 is classified as a pseudogene. This CDR3 is 15 amino acids long. CDR3 sequence reads: CASKPTFLMIQPQHF. The CDR3 DNA reads TGTGCCAGCAAACCCACCTTCTTAATGATACAGCCCCAGCATTTT.

Note on this clone: The junction departs from the called germline gene at one end, perhaps through a read error. This chain joins TRBV7-7 and TRBJ2-3; 12 bases map to TRBD2. In germline, CDR1 is SSHAT, CDR2 FNYEAQ (reference sequence). The CDR3 totals 14 residues. In nucleotides, the CDR3 is TGTGCTAGCAGCCAGGGACTAGCGGGAGATACGCAGTATTTT. Its protein product is CASSQGLAGDTQYF.

The chain combines TRBV2 with TRBJ1-5, with a weak D call TRBD1 (6 bases). Germline CDR1 and CDR2: SNHLY and FYNNEI. The CDR3 runs to 15 residues. The germline V and J ends were trimmed by 7 bases and 3 bases, with 16 bases remaining between them. This CDR3 is CASTVGGNDNQPQHF. The CDR3 DNA is TGTGCCAGCACGGTGGGGGGCAATGACAATCAGCCCCAGCATTTT.

The gene calls are TRBV5-1 and TRBJ2-2, with D perhaps matching TRBD2 (5 bases). V gave up 0 bases and J gave up 5 bases, with 11 bases separating them. CDR1 SGHRS and CDR2 YFSETQ come from the germline V gene. The length of the CDR3 is 15 residues. The CDR3 region has the DNA TGCGCCAGCAGCTTGGAACCAGGAGGTACCGGGGAGCTGTTTTTT. Its protein is CASSLEPGGTGELFF.

This clone was counted a single time. The same CDR3 arises from other DNA sequences in this sample as well. V and J are TRBV7-9 and TRBJ2-7, with D possibly called TRBD1 or TRBD2 (5 bases each). The V end lost 5 bases, the J end lost 3 bases, and 14 bases lay between the germline ends. The germline V gene has CDR1 SEHNR and CDR2 FQNEAQ (reference sequence). This CDR3 is 14 amino acids long. CDR3 sequence reads: CASSGGGRSYEQYF. CDR3 coding DNA: TGTGCCAGCAGCGGGGGTGGGAGAAGCTACGAGCAGTACTTC.

V usage is TRBV27 and J usage is TRBJ2-3; 11 nucleotides match TRBD2. The CDR3 length is 14 residues. From germline, CDR1 is MNHEY and CDR2 SMNVEV (reference sequence). V gave up 2 bases and J gave up 5 bases; unmatched junction bases: 0. Here the CDR3 reads CASSLGLAGDTQYF. The CDR3 bases are TGTGCCAGCAGTTTAGGACTAGCGGGAGATACGCAGTATTTT.

This rearrangement joins TRBV15 to TRBJ2-1; tentatively, D is TRBD2 (6 bases). The length of the CDR3 is 16 residues. The germline CDR1 and CDR2 sequences are LNHNV and YYDKDF (reference sequence). The V end lost 0 bases, the J end lost 1 base, and 10 bases lay between the germline ends. CDR3 sequence (DNA): TGTGCCACCAGCAGAGATCGGCTAGCGTCCTACAATGAGCAGTTCTTC. It specifies CATSRDRLASYNEQFF.

This clone was recorded once. The chain has TRBV4-2 and TRBJ2-7; no reliable D call. CDR1 is LGHNA, CDR2 YNFKEQ, per germline. Trimming took 0 bases from V and 4 from J, leaving 10 bases between them. This CDR3 spans 14 amino acids. CDR3 region: CASSQDPDQYEQYF. CDR3 DNA sequence: TGTGCCAGCAGCCAAGACCCAGATCAGTACGAGCAGTACTTC.

The rearrangement uses TRBV6-5 and TRBJ1-3; D is uncertain. This CDR3 region has 13 residues. Trimming shortened V by 10 bases and J by 4 bases, and 14 bases separated the two germline ends. CDR1 is MNHEY, CDR2 SVGAGI, per germline. In DNA, the CDR3 is TGTGCCACAATAAACCCCGGGGGAAACACCATATATTTT. It specifies CATINPGGNTIYF.

This clone has a single count. The chain employs TRBV9 and TRBJ1-3, with D perhaps TRBD1 (5 bases). This CDR3 is built from 16 residues. Germline CDR1 SGDLS, CDR2 YYNGEE. V was clipped by 3 bases and J by 0 bases, with 13 bases between them. CDR3 DNA sequence: TGTGCCAGCAGCGAGGGGTCGGGAATCTCTGGAAACACCATATATTTT. Residues: CASSEGSGISGNTIYF.

This chain links TRBV28 with TRBJ1-5; D is undetermined. This CDR3 comprises 12 residues. Trimming removed 6 bases from V and 7 bases from J, with 10 bases in between. Germline V gene data show CDR1 as MDHEN and CDR2 as SYDVKM. CDR3 sequence reads: CASRTPGQPQHF. CDR3 bases: TGTGCCAGCAGAACTCCCGGGCAGCCCCAGCATTTT.

This sequence joins TRBV7-7 and TRBJ2-1; D ambiguous. Germline assignment: CDR1 SSHAT and CDR2 FNYEAQ (reference sequence). The CDR3 extends over 13 amino acids. V was shortened by 1 base and J by 6 bases, with 7 bases between the two germline ends. The DNA of the CDR3 is TGTGCCAGCAGCTTAGGGAGTCGCAATGAGCAGTTCTTC. It specifies CASSLGSRNEQFF.

This chain uses TRBV7-9 with TRBJ1-3, with D tentatively TRBD1 (5 bases). The CDR3 has 15 amino acids. The germline gives CDR1 SEHNR, CDR2 FQNEAQ (reference sequence). Trimming shortened V by 2 bases and J by 4 bases, and 12 bases separated the two germline ends. CDR3 DNA: TGTGCCAGCAGCTTATACGGAGGGGTCGGAAACACCATATATTTT. Translating gives CASSLYGGVGNTIYF.